One sample yielded the 28 T cell receptor beta chains listed below, sequenced in a study of cytomegalovirus exposure and HLA in healthy donors. PCR involved 60 Vbeta and 13 Jbeta primers. Some clones are missing from TCRdb's copy, which holds only in-frame ones; the method was immunoSEQ multiplex PCR. The sample consists of 150,000 to 200,000 clones, 84% of them appearing once. Material: PBMCs. These receptors came from a girl aged 2 to 10 in good health and CMV-seropositive.

The genes are TRBV9 and TRBJ2-1; tentatively, D is TRBD1 or TRBD2 (9 bases each). The CDR3 sequence is 23 residues long. Germline V lookup: CDR1 SGDLS, CDR2 YYNGEE. Trimming took 4 bases from V and 0 from J, leaving 35 bases between them. As DNA, the CDR3 is TGTGCCAGCAGCACTCGGACAGGGGTGGCAGGATCTAGCGGGACGAGCTCCTACAATGAGCAGTTCTTC. This codes for CASSTRTGVAGSSGTSSYNEQFF.

V is TRBV27 and J is TRBJ2-1, with 7 bases matching TRBD1. The CDR3 consists of 14 residues. Per the germline V gene, CDR1 is MNHEY and CDR2 is SMNVEV (reference sequence). The V and J ends lost 5 bases and 4 bases, in that order; junction bases with no gene match: 5. DNA of the CDR3: TGTGCCAGCAGTGCCGACAGGGTTTACAATGAGCAGTTCTTC. Its protein product is CASSADRVYNEQFF.

A remark on this clone: Other nucleotide sequences from this sample produce the same CDR3. This chain links TRBV19 with TRBJ1-1; 10 bases line up with TRBD1. Germline CDR1 LNHDA, CDR2 SQIVND (reference sequence). The V gene end was trimmed by 3 bases and the J gene end by 0 bases; junction bases not matched to a gene: 1. This CDR3 comprises 15 residues. The CDR3 nucleotides read TGTGCCAGTAGTATCGGGACAGGGGTGAACACTGAAGCTTTCTTT. Protein: CASSIGTGVNTEAFF.

The chain is built from TRBV7-8 and TRBJ2-2; 8 positions match TRBD2. Germline lookup yields CDR1 SGHVS and CDR2 FQNEAQ. The ends lost 3 bases at V and 1 base at J; junction bases unmatched: 22. CDR3 length equals 22 residues. CDR3 sequence reads: CASSLQLQVHLAGRGNTGELFF. The CDR3 coding sequence is TGTGCCAGCAGCTTGCAACTTCAGGTTCACTTAGCGGGACGGGGGAACACCGGGGAGCTGTTTTTT.

The chain has TRBV29-1 and TRBJ1-1; maybe TRBD1 (6 bases). The CDR3 spans 14 residues. In germline, CDR1 is SQVTM, CDR2 ANQGSEA. Trimming pared 3 bases from V and 1 base from J, leaving 12 bases between. The CDR3 loop reads CSVETGRGNTEAFF. The CDR3 coding sequence is TGCAGCGTTGAGACTGGCAGGGGGAACACTGAAGCTTTCTTT. The whole variable domain, filled in from reference TRBV29-1 and TRBJ1-1, reads SAVISQKPSRDICQRGTSLTIQCQVDSQVTMMFWYRQQPGQSLTLIATANQGSEATYESGFVIDKFPISRPNLTFSTLTVSNMSPEDSSIYLCSVETGRGNTEAFFGQGTRLTVV.

V is TRBV7-9 and J is TRBJ2-7; no definite D call. Trimming left V 0 bases short and J 1 base short, with 10 bases between. The CDR3 is 15 amino acids. CDR1 is SEHNR, CDR2 FQNEAQ, per germline (reference sequence). CDR3 DNA sequence: TGTGCCAGCAGCTTAGCGCTAGTAGCTTCCTACGAGCAGTACTTC. This codes for CASSLALVASYEQYF.

The chain has TRBV7-6 and TRBJ2-2; a possible D gene is TRBD1 (5 bases). Germline CDR1 SGHVS, CDR2 FNYEAQ. The CDR3 consists of 17 residues. Trimming left V 5 bases short and J 2 bases short, with 18 bases between. CDR3 in DNA: TGTGCCAGCAGCCACATTGGGTTGACAGCTAACACCGGGGAGCTGTTTTTT. This translates into CASSHIGLTANTGELFF.

The J gene is TRBJ1-5, the V gene TRBV5-3; D may be TRBD1 (6 bases). TRBV5-3 is recorded as an ORF, its role being uncertain. The length of the CDR3 is 15 residues. V was clipped by 4 bases and J by 0 bases, with 11 bases between them. The CDR3 DNA reads as TGTGCCAGAAGCACGGGACAAAATAGCAATCAGCCCCAGCATTTT. Protein product: CARSTGQNSNQPQHF.

The chain uses TRBV30 and TRBJ2-7; no definite D call. V shed 0 bases and J shed 5 bases, with 11 bases lying between them. This CDR3 has 13 amino acids. The germline V gene encodes CDR1 GTSNPN and CDR2 SVGIG (reference sequence). CDR3 region: CAWSVQQVHEQYF. The CDR3 DNA reads as TGTGCCTGGAGTGTACAGCAGGTGCACGAGCAGTACTTC.

This clone was observed once. The V and J genes are TRBV6-1 and TRBJ2-2, with TRBD1 as a possible D gene (6 bases). The length of the CDR3 is 14 residues. Trimming shortened V by 7 bases and J by 1 base, and 10 bases separated the two germline ends. Germline V lookup: CDR1 MNHNS, CDR2 SASEGT. The DNA for the CDR3 is TGTGCCAGCATCATACAGGGGAACACCGGGGAGCTGTTTTTT. The encoded protein is CASIIQGNTGELFF.

The gene calls are TRBV2 and TRBJ2-1; 9 bases are shared with TRBD1. Germline CDR1 and CDR2: SNHLY and FYNNEI. Unmatched junction bases numbered 5, after V lost 9 bases and J lost 5 bases. The CDR3 has 13 residues. The chain's CDR3 is CASNRGLNNEQFF. The CDR3 bases are TGTGCCAGTAACAGGGGGCTTAACAATGAGCAGTTCTTC.

In the case of this clone: Its ends do not fully match the called genes, so a read error is possible. The gene calls are TRBV27 and TRBJ1-5; D is perhaps TRBD1 (5 bases). This CDR3 has 14 residues. Per the germline V gene, CDR1 is MNHEY and CDR2 is SMNVEV (reference sequence). The CDR3 sequence: CTSRMVGGNQPQHF. The CDR3 DNA reads as TGTACCAGCAGAATGGTAGGGGGCAATCAGCCCCAGCATTTT.

This chain uses TRBV11-2 with TRBJ2-7; D is perhaps TRBD2 (6 bases). Germline CDR1 and CDR2: SGHAT and FQNNGV. V dropped 2 bases and J dropped 1 base, with 15 bases sitting between them. The CDR3 loop spans 16 amino acids. CDR3 region: CASSLHAGSGSYEQYF. CDR3 sequence (DNA): TGTGCCAGCAGCTTACATGCCGGGAGTGGATCCTACGAGCAGTACTTC. Full variable domain (remainder filled in from reference TRBV11-2 and TRBJ2-7): EAGVAQSPRYKIIEKRQSVAFWCNPISGHATLYWYQQILGQGPKLLIQFQNNGVVDDSQLPKDRFSAERLKGVDSTLKIQPAKLEDSAVYLCASSLHAGSGSYEQYFGPGTRLTVT.

The chain couples TRBV19 to TRBJ1-2; a possible D gene is TRBD1 (5 bases). V was shortened by 7 bases and J by 2 bases, with 11 bases between the two germline ends. CDR1 is LNHDA, CDR2 SQIVND, per germline (reference sequence). The CDR3 is made up of 13 amino acids. The CDR3 coding sequence is TGTGCCAGTACGACAGCGAGGAACTATGGCTACACCTTC. It is translated as CASTTARNYGYTF.

Turning to this clone: The sample carries other DNA sequences with the same CDR3. The genes are TRBV6-5 and TRBJ1-2; the match to TRBD1 covers 7 bases. In germline, CDR1 is MNHEY, CDR2 SVGAGI. CDR3 size: 13 residues. V lost 0 bases, J lost 6 bases, and 1 base stayed unmatched. CDR3 sequence: CASSYSTGDGYTF. In nucleotides, the CDR3 is TGTGCCAGCAGTTACTCAACAGGGGATGGCTACACCTTC.

The CDR3 DNA sequence: TGTGCCAGCAGTGCCACCCCCGGGACTTCAGCCTACGAGCAGTACTTC. It encodes CASSATPGTSAYEQYF. The chain is built from TRBV6-1 and TRBJ2-7, with D perhaps matching TRBD2 (6 bases). The CDR3 covers 16 residues. The germline V and J ends were trimmed by 4 bases and 2 bases, with 18 bases remaining between them. Germline V gene sequence: CDR1 MNHNS, CDR2 SASEGT.

This clone was detected a few times. This chain connects TRBV4-1 to TRBJ1-1, with D possibly TRBD1 on 5 matching bases. The germline V and J ends were trimmed by 4 bases and 6 bases, with 15 bases remaining between them. Germline values: CDR1 MGHRA, CDR2 YSYEKL. This CDR3 has 14 residues. The CDR3 bases are TGCGCCAGCAGCCGAGAGGGGCTTAGGGCTGAAGCTTTCTTT. Translation gives CASSREGLRAEAFF.

V and J are TRBV5-8 and TRBJ1-1, with unresolved D. Germline assignment: CDR1 SGHTS and CDR2 YDEGEE. The CDR3 consists of 14 residues. V lost 5 bases to trimming and J lost 4 bases, with 15 bases between them. CDR3 protein: CASRYTSPGTEAFF. In nucleotides, the CDR3 is TGTGCCAGCAGATACACAAGTCCGGGCACTGAAGCTTTCTTT. Based on the CDR3 plus reference TRBV5-8 and TRBJ1-1, the full variable domain is EAGVTQSPTHLIKTRGQQATLRCSPISGHTSVYWYQQALGLGLQFLLWYDEGEERNRGNFPPRFSGRQFPNYSSELNVNALELEDSALYLCASRYTSPGTEAFFGQGTRLTVV.

V and J are TRBV6-6 and TRBJ2-5, with D possibly being TRBD1 (5 bases). The ends were cut back, 7 bases at V and 8 bases at J, with 20 bases in the middle. This CDR3 is 14 amino acids long. CDR1 is MNHNY and CDR2 is SVGAGI in the germline V gene (reference sequence). The CDR3 DNA sequence: TGTGCCAGCATCCCCTCGAAGGGGTGGCGAACCCAGTACTTC. This gives the protein CASIPSKGWRTQYF.

This chain links TRBV5-1 with TRBJ2-7; 13 bases fit TRBD2. The CDR3 runs to 16 residues. Unmatched junction bases numbered 7, after V lost 4 bases and J lost 3 bases. Germline V gene lookup returns CDR1 SGHRS and CDR2 YFSETQ. The CDR3 region is CASSRGLAGDLYEQYF. In DNA form, the CDR3 reads TGCGCCAGCAGCCGCGGACTAGCGGGAGACCTCTACGAGCAGTACTTC.

The J gene is TRBJ1-5, the V gene TRBV10-2; D ambiguous. Trimming removed 7 bases from V and 2 bases from J, with 9 bases in between. Per the germline V gene, CDR1 is WSHSY and CDR2 is SAAADI. This CDR3 contains 13 residues. The DNA for the CDR3 is TGCGCCAGCACGTTGCAGGGCAATCAGCCCCAGCATTTT. Amino acid sequence: CASTLQGNQPQHF.

Here the CDR3 reads CAISEPGPGGREKLFF. CDR3 DNA sequence: TGTGCCATCAGTGAGCCCGGCCCGGGTGGGAGGGAAAAACTGTTTTTT. The chain carries TRBV10-3 and TRBJ1-4; D is unresolved. With 2 bases removed from V and 8 bases from J, the gap between germline ends came to 18 bases. Germline CDR1 and CDR2: ENHRY and SYGVKD. The CDR3 consists of 16 residues.

The chain links TRBV25-1 to TRBJ1-5; TRBD1 matches at 10 bases. The CDR3 is 16 amino acids. Trimming removed 8 bases from V and 2 bases from J; junction bases left unmatched: 9. Germline values: CDR1 MGHDK, CDR2 SYGVNS. The CDR3 loop reads CASESSGTGGNQPQHF. The CDR3 bases are TGTGCCAGCGAGTCCTCTGGGACAGGGGGCAATCAGCCCCAGCATTTT.

This clone was observed a few times. The genes are TRBV6-5 and TRBJ2-5; 10 nucleotides line up with TRBD1. This CDR3 contains 14 residues. Germline V lookup: CDR1 MNHEY, CDR2 SVGAGI. Losses at the gene ends were 6 bases for V and 5 bases for J; bases not matched to a gene: 6. The CDR3: CASSLTGGLETQYF. CDR3 in DNA: TGTGCCAGCAGCTTGACAGGGGGCCTGGAGACCCAGTACTTC.

This clone was seen a handful of times. The V gene is TRBV6-6, the J gene TRBJ1-1, with a tentative D call TRBD1 (6 bases). The germline V gene has CDR1 MNHNY and CDR2 SVGAGI (reference sequence). There are 16 residues in the CDR3. V shed 6 bases and J shed 4 bases, with 21 bases lying between them. In nucleotides, the CDR3 is TGTGCCAGCAGAAAACAAAAGGGAGGGGGGGCCACTGAAGCTTTCTTT. It codes for CASRKQKGGGATEAFF.

The J gene is TRBJ1-3, the V gene TRBV12-5; a possible D gene is TRBD1 (6 bases). The germline CDR1 and CDR2 sequences are LGHNT and FRNRAP. The CDR3 contains 14 residues. Trimming took 0 bases from V and 3 from J, leaving 6 bases between them. The DNA for the CDR3 is TGTGCTAGTGGTTTGGTAGGGGGTGGAAACACCATATATTTT. It codes for CASGLVGGGNTIYF.

This clone has only one observation. This chain uses TRBV28 with TRBJ2-1, with TRBD2 matching over 10 bases. Trimming took 4 bases from V and 6 from J; bases not matched to a gene: 6. The CDR3 has 15 amino acids. Germline values: CDR1 MDHEN, CDR2 SYDVKM. The CDR3 loop reads CASSYRSGRVNEQFF. In DNA form, the CDR3 reads TGTGCCAGCAGTTATCGGAGCGGGAGGGTCAATGAGCAGTTCTTC.

The CDR3, as DNA: TGTGCCAGCAGTTTTGAGGACAGGGTTACCGAAAAACTGTTTTTT. It translates to CASSFEDRVTEKLFF. V is TRBV28 and J is TRBJ1-4, with 8 bases fitting TRBD1. Trimming took 3 bases from V and 8 from J; bases not matched to a gene: 8. CDR1 is MDHEN, CDR2 SYDVKM, per germline. The CDR3 is 15 residues long.